This T cell receptor (beta chain) is drawn from a study of shared T cell receptors in the human thymus. The assay was immunoSEQ multiplex PCR, and TCRdb's table has in-frame clones only and misses some. Of hundreds of thousands of clones in the sample, approximately 80% were seen once. CDR1 and CDR2 (germline): MGHRA, YSYEKL. Trimming stripped 3 bases from V and 0 bases from J, with 17 bases between. This CDR3 comprises 17 residues. These data also formed part of another study, on human thymus T cells.

The V call is TRBV4-1, the J call TRBJ1-2; D gene ambiguous. The source material was thymocytes. This TCR derives from a boy under two years old with a congenital heart defect. CDR3 DNA sequence: TGCGCCAGCAGCCACCTACCCTGGCGGGGAGCTAACTATGGCTACACCTTC. Its translation: CASSHLPWRGANYGYTF.